A selection of T cell receptor beta chains follows, all from one sample in a study of blood T cell repertoires in COVID-19. Only in-frame clones appear in the TCRdb table, and some are missing; sequencing was by immunoSEQ multiplex PCR. The table lists 310,000 or so clones, roughly 86% of them singletons, with about 8.9% in the top ten. Source material: PBMCs or T cells enriched from blood (not recorded which). The receptor set was obtained from a woman aged 18 to 35 who had recovered from COVID-19. Each CDR3 is given with its conserved first and last residue. The D gene is left open where the match is weak. Not every row has a clone size; where given, it reads once, few, many or a size class.

clone size	D gene	V gene	J gene	CDR3 protein	CDR3 DNA
-	TRBD1	TRBV11-2	TRBJ2-4	CASSLDRGHIQYF	TGTGCCAGCAGCTTGGACAGGGGGCACATTCAGTACTTC
-	-	TRBV15	TRBJ1-6	CATSRDWAVRDSPLHF	TGTGCCACCAGCAGAGATTGGGCAGTGAGGGATTCACCCCTCCACTTT
-	-	TRBV5-1	TRBJ2-3	CASSSTDTSTDTQYF	TGCGCCAGCAGCTCAACGGACACCTCCACAGATACGCAGTATTTT
-	-	TRBV18	TRBJ1-1	CASSPNREGTEAFF	TGTGCCAGCTCACCTAACAGGGAGGGGACTGAAGCTTTCTTT
-	-	TRBV11-2	TRBJ2-1	CASSPSGEQFF	TGTGCCAGCAGCCCCTCGGGGGAGCAGTTCTTC
-	TRBD2	TRBV7-2	TRBJ2-5	CASSPWTSGGTIRETQYF	TGTGCCAGCAGCCCTTGGACTAGCGGGGGGACCATACGGGAGACCCAGTACTTC
-	TRBD2	TRBV9	TRBJ2-7	CASSVAPHTRDSGVNEQYF	TGTGCCAGCAGCGTAGCGCCCCACACCCGCGATAGCGGGGTGAACGAGCAGTACTTC
-	-	TRBV6-5	TRBJ1-2	CAGGAAENYGYTF	TGTGCCGGGGGGGCGGCAGAGAACTATGGCTACACCTTC
once	-	TRBV7-2	TRBJ1-6	CASSSPGGRYNSPLHF	TGTGCCAGCAGCTCCCCCGGGGGACGCTATAATTCACCCCTCCACTTT
-	-	TRBV6-4	TRBJ1-4	CASRAWFPGRGNEKLFF	TGTGCCAGCAGGGCCTGGTTCCCCGGTAGGGGTAATGAAAAACTGTTTTTT
-	-	TRBV5-1	TRBJ2-7	CASSLVGPQGYEQYF	TGCGCCAGCAGCTTGGTTGGTCCCCAGGGGTACGAGCAGTACTTC
-	TRBD1	TRBV10-3	TRBJ2-6	CAISWTGDTSGANVLTF	TGTGCCATCAGCTGGACAGGGGACACCTCTGGGGCCAACGTCCTGACTTTC
-	-	TRBV9	TRBJ1-3	CASSVARAGNTIYF	TGTGCCAGCAGCGTAGCTCGGGCTGGAAACACCATATATTTT
-	-	TRBV5-1	TRBJ1-1	CASSLNPGLNTEAFF	TGCGCCAGCAGCTTGAACCCAGGGCTGAACACTGAAGCTTTCTTT
-	-	TRBV18	TRBJ2-2	CASSPYGENTGELFF	TGTGCCAGCTCACCTTACGGGGAGAACACCGGGGAGCTGTTTTTT
-	-	TRBV3-1/TRBV3-2	TRBJ2-5	CASNRAGEGETQYF	TGTGCCAGCAACCGGGCCGGGGAAGGAGAGACCCAGTACTTC
-	-	TRBV19	TRBJ1-1	CASHGAGFLNTEAFF	TGTGCCAGCCACGGAGCCGGGTTCTTGAACACTGAAGCTTTCTTT
-	TRBD2	TRBV7-2	TRBJ2-1	CASSVGLALYNEQFF	TGTGCCAGCAGCGTGGGACTAGCGCTTTACAATGAGCAGTTCTTC
-	TRBD2	TRBV5-1	TRBJ2-1	CASSIIAGETYNEQFF	TGCGCCAGCAGCATAATAGCGGGGGAAACTTACAATGAGCAGTTCTTC
-	-	TRBV29-1	TRBJ1-2	CSVEDWPNGYTF	TGCAGCGTTGAAGATTGGCCGAATGGCTACACCTTC
-	-	TRBV19	TRBJ2-3	CASSISGLDSTDTQYF	TGTGCCAGTAGTATATCCGGACTGGATAGCACAGATACGCAGTATTTT
-	TRBD2	TRBV7-3	TRBJ2-3	CASSLGGTSSTDTQYF	TGTGCCAGCAGCTTAGGTGGGACTAGCAGCACAGATACGCAGTATTTT
-	TRBD1	TRBV7-7	TRBJ2-5	CASSLSGGAGETQYF	TGTGCCAGCAGCTTATCAGGGGGCGCCGGCGAGACCCAGTACTTC
-	TRBD1	TRBV28	TRBJ1-2	CASSLSGGARGYTF	TGTGCCAGCAGTTTATCAGGGGGCGCTCGTGGCTACACCTTC
-	-	TRBV4-3	TRBJ1-3	CASSQDPSYSGNTIYF	TGCGCCAGCAGCCAAGATCCCAGTTACTCTGGAAACACCATATATTTT
-	TRBD2	TRBV2	TRBJ2-1	CASSDAGGTSGTGVQFF	TGTGCCAGCAGTGACGCGGGAGGGACTAGCGGGACCGGAGTGCAGTTCTTC
-	-	TRBV9	TRBJ2-7	CASSVGGGAGREQYF	TGTGCCAGCAGCGTAGGAGGGGGCGCGGGGCGGGAGCAGTACTTC
few	TRBD1	TRBV6-5	TRBJ1-2	CASRTGGPNYGYTF	TGTGCCAGCAGAACAGGGGGCCCTAACTATGGCTACACCTTC
-	-	TRBV4-1	TRBJ2-7	CASSRARVQYF	TGCGCCAGCAGCCGAGCGAGGGTGCAGTACTTC
-	TRBD1	TRBV7-2	TRBJ1-4	CASSPRTGEIVTNEKLFF	TGTGCCAGCAGCCCCAGGACAGGGGAAATCGTGACTAATGAAAAACTGTTTTTT
-	-	TRBV27	TRBJ1-1	CASSFGVGPEAFF	TGTGCCAGCAGTTTTGGTGTGGGCCCTGAAGCTTTCTTT
once	TRBD1	TRBV5-1	TRBJ2-7	CASSLAGTGSSYEQYF	TGCGCCAGCAGCTTGGCCGGGACAGGGAGCTCCTACGAGCAGTACTTC
-	-	TRBV27	TRBJ1-6	CASSLSRAAAQNSPLHF	TGTGCCAGCAGTTTATCGAGGGCAGCTGCTCAAAATTCACCCCTCCACTTT
-	-	TRBV29-1	TRBJ1-1	CSVETQGSEAFF	TGCAGCGTTGAGACCCAGGGTTCTGAAGCTTTCTTT
-	-	TRBV28	TRBJ2-1	CASSGGGDEQFF	TGTGCCAGCAGTGGAGGGGGCGATGAGCAGTTCTTC
few	TRBD2	TRBV11-2	TRBJ2-3	CASSGAGAIDTQYF	TGTGCCAGCTCGGGAGCGGGAGCAATAGATACGCAGTATTTT
-	-	TRBV30	TRBJ2-7	CAWSVSAYEQYF	TGTGCCTGGAGTGTTTCGGCCTACGAGCAGTACTTC
-	TRBD1	TRBV6-1	TRBJ2-1	CASSEKPPPGQGADEQFF	TGTGCCAGCAGTGAAAAACCCCCTCCGGGACAGGGGGCGGACGAGCAGTTCTTC
-	-	TRBV5-4	TRBJ1-2	CASSLSRRSPNEVNGYTF	TGTGCCAGCAGCTTGTCCAGACGTTCCCCTAACGAGGTTAATGGCTACACCTTC
-	TRBD1	TRBV11-2	TRBJ2-7	CASSLYRGSSYEQYF	TGTGCCAGCAGCTTATACAGGGGTAGCTCCTACGAGCAGTACTTC